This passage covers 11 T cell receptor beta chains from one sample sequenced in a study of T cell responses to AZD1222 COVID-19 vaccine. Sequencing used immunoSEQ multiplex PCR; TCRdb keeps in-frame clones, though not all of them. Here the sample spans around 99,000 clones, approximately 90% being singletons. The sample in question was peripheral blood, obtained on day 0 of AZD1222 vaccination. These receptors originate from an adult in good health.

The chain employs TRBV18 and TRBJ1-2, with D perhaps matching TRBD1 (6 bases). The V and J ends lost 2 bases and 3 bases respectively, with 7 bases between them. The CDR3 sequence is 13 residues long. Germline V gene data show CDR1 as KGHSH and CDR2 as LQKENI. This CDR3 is CASSPSGDYGYTF. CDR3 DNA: TGTGCCAGCTCACCATCAGGGGACTATGGCTACACCTTC.

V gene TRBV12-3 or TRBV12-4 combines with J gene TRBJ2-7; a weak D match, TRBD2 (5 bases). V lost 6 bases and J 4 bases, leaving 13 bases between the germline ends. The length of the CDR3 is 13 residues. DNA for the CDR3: TGTGCCAGCAGGCCTAGAGGGCGGTACGAGCAGTACTTC. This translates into CASRPRGRYEQYF.

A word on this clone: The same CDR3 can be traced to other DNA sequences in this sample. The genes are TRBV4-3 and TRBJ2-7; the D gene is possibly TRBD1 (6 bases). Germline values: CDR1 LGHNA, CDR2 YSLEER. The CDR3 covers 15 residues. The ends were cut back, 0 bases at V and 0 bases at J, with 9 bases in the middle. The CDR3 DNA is TGCGCCAGCAGCCAAGACAGGGGTGTCTCCTACGAGCAGTACTTC. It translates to CASSQDRGVSYEQYF.

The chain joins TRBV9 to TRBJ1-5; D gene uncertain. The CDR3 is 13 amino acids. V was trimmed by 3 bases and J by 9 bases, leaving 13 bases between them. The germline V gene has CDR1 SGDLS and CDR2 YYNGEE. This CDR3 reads CASSGAGVRPQHF. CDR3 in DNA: TGTGCCAGCAGCGGGGCAGGTGTTCGGCCCCAGCATTTT.

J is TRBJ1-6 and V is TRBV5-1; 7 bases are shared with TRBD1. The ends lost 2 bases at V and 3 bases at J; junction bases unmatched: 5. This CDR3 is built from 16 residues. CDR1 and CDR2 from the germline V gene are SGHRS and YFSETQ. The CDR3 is CASSFTGASYNSPLHF. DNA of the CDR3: TGCGCCAGCAGCTTTACAGGGGCTAGCTATAATTCACCCCTCCACTTT.

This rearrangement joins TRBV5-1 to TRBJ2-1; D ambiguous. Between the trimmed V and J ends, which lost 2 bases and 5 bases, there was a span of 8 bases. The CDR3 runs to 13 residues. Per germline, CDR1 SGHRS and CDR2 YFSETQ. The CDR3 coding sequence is TGCGCCAGCAGCTTCGGACGGAACAATGAGCAGTTCTTC. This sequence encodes CASSFGRNNEQFF.

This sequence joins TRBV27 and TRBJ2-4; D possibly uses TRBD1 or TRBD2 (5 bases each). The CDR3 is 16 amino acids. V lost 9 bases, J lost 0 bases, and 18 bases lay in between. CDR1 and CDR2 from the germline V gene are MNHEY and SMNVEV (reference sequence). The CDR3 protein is CARTQNRGVAKNIQYF. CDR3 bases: TGTGCCAGAACCCAAAACCGAGGGGTAGCCAAAAACATTCAGTACTTC.

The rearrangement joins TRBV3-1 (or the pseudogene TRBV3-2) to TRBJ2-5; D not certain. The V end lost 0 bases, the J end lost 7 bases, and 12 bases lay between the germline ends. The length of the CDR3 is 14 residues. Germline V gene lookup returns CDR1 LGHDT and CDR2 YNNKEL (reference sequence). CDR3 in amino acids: CASSQDLVLGTQYF. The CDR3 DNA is TGTGCCAGCAGCCAAGATCTCGTGTTAGGGACCCAGTACTTC.

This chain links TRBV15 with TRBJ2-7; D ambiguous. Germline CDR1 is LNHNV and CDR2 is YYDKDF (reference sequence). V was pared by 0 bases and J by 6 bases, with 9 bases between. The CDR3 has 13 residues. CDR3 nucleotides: TGTGCCACCAGCAGAGAAGTTGGGCGCGAGCAGTACTTC. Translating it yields CATSREVGREQYF. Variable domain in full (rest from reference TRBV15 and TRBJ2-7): DAMVIQNPRYQVTQFGKPVTLSCSQTLNHNVMYWYQQKSSQAPKLLFHYYDKDFNNEADTPDNFQSRRPNTSFCFLDIRSPGLGDTAMYLCATSREVGREQYFGPGTRLTVT.

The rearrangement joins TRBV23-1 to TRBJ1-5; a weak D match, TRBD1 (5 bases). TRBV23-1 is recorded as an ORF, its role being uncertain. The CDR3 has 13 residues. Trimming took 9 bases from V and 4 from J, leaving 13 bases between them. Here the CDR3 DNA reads TGCGCCAGTCAGCCAAGGGGTAATCAGCCCCAGCATTTT. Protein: CASQPRGNQPQHF.

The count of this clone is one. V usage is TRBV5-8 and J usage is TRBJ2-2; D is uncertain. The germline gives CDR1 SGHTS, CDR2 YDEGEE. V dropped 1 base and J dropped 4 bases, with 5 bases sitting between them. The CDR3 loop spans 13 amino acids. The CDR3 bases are TGTGCCAGCAGCTTGTTGGGCACCGGGGAGCTGTTTTTT. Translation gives CASSLLGTGELFF. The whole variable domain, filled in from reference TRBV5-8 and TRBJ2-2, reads EAGVTQSPTHLIKTRGQQATLRCSPISGHTSVYWYQQALGLGLQFLLWYDEGEERNRGNFPPRFSGRQFPNYSSELNVNALELEDSALYLCASSLLGTGELFFGEGSRLTVL.